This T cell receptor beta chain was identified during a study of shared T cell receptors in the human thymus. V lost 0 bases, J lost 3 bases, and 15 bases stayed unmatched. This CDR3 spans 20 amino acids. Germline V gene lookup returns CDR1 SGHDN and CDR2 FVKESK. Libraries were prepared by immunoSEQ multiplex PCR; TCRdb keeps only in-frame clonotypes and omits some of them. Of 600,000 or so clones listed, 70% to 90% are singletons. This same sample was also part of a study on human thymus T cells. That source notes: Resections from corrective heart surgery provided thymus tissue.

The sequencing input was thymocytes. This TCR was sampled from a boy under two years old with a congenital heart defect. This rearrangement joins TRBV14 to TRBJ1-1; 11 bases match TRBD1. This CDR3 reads CASSQDLSRDRGKEHTEAFF. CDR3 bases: TGTGCCAGCAGCCAAGATTTGTCGCGGGACAGGGGGAAAGAACACACTGAAGCTTTCTTT. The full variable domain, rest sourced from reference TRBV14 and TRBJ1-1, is EAGVTQFPSHSVIEKGQTVTLRCDPISGHDNLYWYRRVMGKEIKFLLHFVKESKQDESGMPNNRFLAERTGGTYSTLKVQPAELEDSGVYFCASSQDLSRDRGKEHTEAFFGQGTRLTVV.